The entry below describes one T cell receptor beta chain. With V trimmed by 4 bases and J by 4 bases, 0 bases remained unmatched. Looked up from germline, CDR1 is MNHEY and CDR2 is SVGAGI. The CDR3 runs to 13 residues. In the source study's methods: Researchers report that nucleated cell counts were estimated from reference gene primer amplification. TCRdb's copy holds only in-frame clones and misses some; the assay was immunoSEQ multiplex PCR. V and J calls and clone size come straight from that table; D and trimming were deduced from the DNA. The table includes about 260,000 clones, around 87% detected once. This sample is drawn from a study of blood T cell repertoires in COVID-19. Study-wide context: The study drew acute and convalescent COVID-19 samples from the United States, Italy and Spain. The analysed material was cDNA or gDNA that came from T cells, B-cell-depleted T cells, or PBMCs.

This sequence joins TRBV6-5 and TRBJ1-5; TRBD1 aligns across 8 bases. Sequenced: peripheral blood. The receptor comes from a woman aged 40 to 55 who had recovered from COVID-19. CDR3 nucleotide sequence: TGTGCCAGCAGTTGGGACAGGAATCAGCCCCAGCATTTT. Translated: CASSWDRNQPQHF.